This TCR beta chain emerged from a study of vaccination and CD4 T cells after COVID-19. Sequenced with the Oncomine TCR Beta short-read assay was DNA taken from cultured CD4+ T cells. TCRdb analysed the PCR reads with MiXCR anew, one entry per CDR3 protein. The table has tens of thousands of distinct CDR3 sequences, approximately 33% seen once; the top ten hold 2.6%. This clonotype was picked up a small number of times. Its antigen remains unidentified. Looked up from germline, CDR1 is MNHNS and CDR2 is SASEGT. The CDR3 contains 16 residues. V lost 7 bases and J 5 bases, leaving 23 bases between the germline ends. Documented time point: late sampling 161 to 241 days after vaccination in three convalescent patients. Treatment indicated: roughly nine-day PBMC culture with coronavirus spike peptide pools or control peptides (ViraFEST assay).

The chain has TRBV6-1 and TRBJ1-2, with D tentatively TRBD1 (6 bases). The sequencing used CD4+ T cells from blood, cultured in vitro, collected about 7 months after SARS-CoV-2 vaccination. The origin of this receptor is a human donor who had recovered from COVID-19. For the CDR3, the DNA is TGTGCCAGCATTCGTCAGCGGGACAAAACTCCATATGGCTACACCTTC. This encodes CASIRQRDKTPYGYTF.